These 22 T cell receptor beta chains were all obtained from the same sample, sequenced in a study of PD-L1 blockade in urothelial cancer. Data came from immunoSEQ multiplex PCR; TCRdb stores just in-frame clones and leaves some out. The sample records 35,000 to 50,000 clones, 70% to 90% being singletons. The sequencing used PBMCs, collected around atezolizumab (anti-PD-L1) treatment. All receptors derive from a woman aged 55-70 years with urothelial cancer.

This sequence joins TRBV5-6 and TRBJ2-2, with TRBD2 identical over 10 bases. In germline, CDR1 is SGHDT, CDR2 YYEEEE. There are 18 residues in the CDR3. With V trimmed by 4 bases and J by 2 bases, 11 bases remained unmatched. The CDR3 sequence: CASSPLASGGRNTGELFF. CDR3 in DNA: TGTGCCAGCAGCCCCCTGGCTAGCGGGGGCCGAAACACCGGGGAGCTGTTTTTT.

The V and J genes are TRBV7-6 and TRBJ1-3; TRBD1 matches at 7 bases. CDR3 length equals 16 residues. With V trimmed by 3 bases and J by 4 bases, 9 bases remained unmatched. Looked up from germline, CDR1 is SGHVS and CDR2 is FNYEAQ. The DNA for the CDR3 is TGTGCCAGCAGCTTGGGGACAGCCTCGGGAGGAAACACCATATATTTT. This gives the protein CASSLGTASGGNTIYF.

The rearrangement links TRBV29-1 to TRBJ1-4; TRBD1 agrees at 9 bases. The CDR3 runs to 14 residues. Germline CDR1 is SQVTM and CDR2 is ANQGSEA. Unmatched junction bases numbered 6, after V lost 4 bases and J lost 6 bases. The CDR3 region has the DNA TGCAGCGTTGCTCCCGGGACAGGGCATGAAAAACTGTTTTTT. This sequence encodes CSVAPGTGHEKLFF.

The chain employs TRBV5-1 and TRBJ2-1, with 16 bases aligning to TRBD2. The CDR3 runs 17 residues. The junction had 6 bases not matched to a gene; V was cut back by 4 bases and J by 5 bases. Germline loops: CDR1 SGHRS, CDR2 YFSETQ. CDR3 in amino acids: CASSPGTSGRAHNEQFF. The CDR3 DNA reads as TGCGCCAGCAGCCCGGGGACTAGCGGGAGGGCCCACAATGAGCAGTTCTTC.

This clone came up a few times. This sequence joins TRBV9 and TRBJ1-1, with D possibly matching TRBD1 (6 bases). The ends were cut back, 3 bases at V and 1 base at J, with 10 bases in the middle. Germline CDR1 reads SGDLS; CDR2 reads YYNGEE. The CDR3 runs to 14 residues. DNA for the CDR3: TGTGCCAGCAGCGCAACAGGGACGAACACTGAAGCTTTCTTT. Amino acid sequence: CASSATGTNTEAFF. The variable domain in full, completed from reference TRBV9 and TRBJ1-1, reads DSGVTQTPKHLITATGQRVTLRCSPRSGDLSVYWYQQSLDQGLQFLIQYYNGEERAKGNILERFSAQQFPDLHSELNLSSLELGDSALYFCASSATGTNTEAFFGQGTRLTVV.

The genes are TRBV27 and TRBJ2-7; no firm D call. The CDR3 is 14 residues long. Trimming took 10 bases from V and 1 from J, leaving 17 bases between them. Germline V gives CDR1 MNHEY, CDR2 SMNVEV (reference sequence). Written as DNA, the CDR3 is TGTGCCACGTCTCCCGGCGGCAGTTCCTACGAGCAGTACTTC. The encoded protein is CATSPGGSSYEQYF.

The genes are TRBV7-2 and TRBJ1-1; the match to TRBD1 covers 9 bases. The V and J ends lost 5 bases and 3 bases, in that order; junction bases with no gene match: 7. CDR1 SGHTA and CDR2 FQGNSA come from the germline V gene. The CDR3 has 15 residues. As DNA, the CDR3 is TGTGCCAGCAGCGTCGGGACAGGGATGGACACTGAAGCTTTCTTT. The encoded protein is CASSVGTGMDTEAFF.

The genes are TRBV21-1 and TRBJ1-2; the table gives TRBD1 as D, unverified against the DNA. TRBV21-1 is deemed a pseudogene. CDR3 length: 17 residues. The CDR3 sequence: CASSKGEGDRASYGYTF. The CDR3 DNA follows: TGTGCCAGCAGCAAAGGCGAGGGGGACAGGGCGAGCTATGGCTACACCTTC.

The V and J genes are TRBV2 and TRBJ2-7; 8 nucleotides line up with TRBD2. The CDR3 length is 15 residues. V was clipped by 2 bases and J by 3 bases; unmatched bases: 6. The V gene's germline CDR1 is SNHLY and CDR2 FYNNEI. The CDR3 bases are TGTGCCAGCAGTGAATCCCCGGGGGGGGGCTACGAGCAGTACTTC. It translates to CASSESPGGGYEQYF.

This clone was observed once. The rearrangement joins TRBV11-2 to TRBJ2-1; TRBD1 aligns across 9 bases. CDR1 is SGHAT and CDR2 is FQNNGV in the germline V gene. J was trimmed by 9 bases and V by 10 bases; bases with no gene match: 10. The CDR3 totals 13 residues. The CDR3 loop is CAILTGGGGEQFF. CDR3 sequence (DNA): TGTGCCATCTTGACAGGGGGGGGAGGTGAGCAGTTCTTC. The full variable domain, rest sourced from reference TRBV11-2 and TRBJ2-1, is EAGVAQSPRYKIIEKRQSVAFWCNPISGHATLYWYQQILGQGPKLLIQFQNNGVVDDSQLPKDRFSAERLKGVDSTLKIQPAKLEDSAVYLCAILTGGGGEQFFGPGTRLTVL.

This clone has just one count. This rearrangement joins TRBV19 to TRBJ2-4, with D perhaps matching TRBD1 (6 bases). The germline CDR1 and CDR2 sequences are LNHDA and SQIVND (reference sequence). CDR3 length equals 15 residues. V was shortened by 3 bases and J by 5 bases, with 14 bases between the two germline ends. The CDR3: CASSILPGEQNIQYF. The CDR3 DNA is TGTGCCAGTAGTATTTTACCAGGGGAGCAAAACATTCAGTACTTC. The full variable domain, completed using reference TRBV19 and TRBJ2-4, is DGGITQSPKYLFRKEGQNVTLSCEQNLNHDAMYWYRQDPGQGLRLIYYSQIVNDFQKGDIAEGYSVSREKKESFPLTVTSAQKNPTAFYLCASSILPGEQNIQYFGAGTRLSVL.

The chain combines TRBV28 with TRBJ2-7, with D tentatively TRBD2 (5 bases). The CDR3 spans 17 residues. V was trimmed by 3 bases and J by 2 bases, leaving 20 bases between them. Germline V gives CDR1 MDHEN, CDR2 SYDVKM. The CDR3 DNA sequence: TGTGCCAGCAGTTTCGTGCAGAACTTAGCGAACCCCTACGAGCAGTACTTC. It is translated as CASSFVQNLANPYEQYF. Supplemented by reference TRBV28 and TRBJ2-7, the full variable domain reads DVKVTQSSRYLVKRTGEKVFLECVQDMDHENMFWYRQDPGLGLRLIYFSYDVKMKEKGDIPEGYSVSREKKERFSLILESASTNQTSMYLCASSFVQNLANPYEQYFGPGTRLTVT.

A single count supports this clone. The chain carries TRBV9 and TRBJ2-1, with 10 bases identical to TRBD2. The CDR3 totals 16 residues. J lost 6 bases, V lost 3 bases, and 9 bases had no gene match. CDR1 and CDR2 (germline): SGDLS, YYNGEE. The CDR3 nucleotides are TGTGCCAGCAGCGCCCTAGCGGGAGTGGGTTCCAATGAGCAGTTCTTC. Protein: CASSALAGVGSNEQFF. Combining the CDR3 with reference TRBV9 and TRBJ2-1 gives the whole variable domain DSGVTQTPKHLITATGQRVTLRCSPRSGDLSVYWYQQSLDQGLQFLIQYYNGEERAKGNILERFSAQQFPDLHSELNLSSLELGDSALYFCASSALAGVGSNEQFFGPGTRLTVL.

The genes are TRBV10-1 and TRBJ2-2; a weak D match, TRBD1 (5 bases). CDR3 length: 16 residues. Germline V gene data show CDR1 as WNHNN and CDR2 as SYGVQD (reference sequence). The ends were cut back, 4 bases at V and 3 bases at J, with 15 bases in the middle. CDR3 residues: CASSGGGPEDTGELFF. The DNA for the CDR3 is TGCGCCAGCAGTGGGGGCGGACCCGAGGACACCGGGGAGCTGTTTTTT.

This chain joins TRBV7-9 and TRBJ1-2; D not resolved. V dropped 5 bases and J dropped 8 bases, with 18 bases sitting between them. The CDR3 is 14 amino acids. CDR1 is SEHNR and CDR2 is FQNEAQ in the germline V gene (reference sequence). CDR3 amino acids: CASSPDLGDSGYTF. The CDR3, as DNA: TGTGCCAGCAGCCCCGATTTGGGAGACTCAGGCTACACCTTC.

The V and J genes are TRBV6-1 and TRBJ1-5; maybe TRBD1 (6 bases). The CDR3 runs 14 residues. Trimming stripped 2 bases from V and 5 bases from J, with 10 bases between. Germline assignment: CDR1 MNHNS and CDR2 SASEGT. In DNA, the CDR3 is TGTGCCAGCAGTGAATCGACAGGCGATCAGCCCCAGCATTTT. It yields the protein CASSESTGDQPQHF.

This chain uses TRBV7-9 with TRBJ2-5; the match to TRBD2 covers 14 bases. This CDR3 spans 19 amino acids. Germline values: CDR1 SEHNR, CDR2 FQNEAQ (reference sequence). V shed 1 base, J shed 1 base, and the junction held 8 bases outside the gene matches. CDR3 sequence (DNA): TGTGCCAGCAGCTTAGAAGGGACTAGCGGGAGTTTTGGCCAAGAGACCCAGTACTTC. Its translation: CASSLEGTSGSFGQETQYF.

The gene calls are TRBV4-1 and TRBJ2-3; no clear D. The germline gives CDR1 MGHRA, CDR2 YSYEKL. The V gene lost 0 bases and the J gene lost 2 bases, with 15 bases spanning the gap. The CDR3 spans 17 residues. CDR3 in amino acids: CASSQDSSRIATDTQYF. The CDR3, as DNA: TGCGCCAGCAGCCAAGATTCCTCCAGGATCGCCACAGATACGCAGTATTTT.

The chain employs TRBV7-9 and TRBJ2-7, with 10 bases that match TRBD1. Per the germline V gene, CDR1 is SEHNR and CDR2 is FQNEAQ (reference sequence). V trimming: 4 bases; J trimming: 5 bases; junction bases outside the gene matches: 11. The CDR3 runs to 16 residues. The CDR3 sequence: CASSYRRDRGNDEQYF. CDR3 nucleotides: TGTGCCAGCAGCTACCGCCGGGACAGGGGTAACGACGAGCAGTACTTC.

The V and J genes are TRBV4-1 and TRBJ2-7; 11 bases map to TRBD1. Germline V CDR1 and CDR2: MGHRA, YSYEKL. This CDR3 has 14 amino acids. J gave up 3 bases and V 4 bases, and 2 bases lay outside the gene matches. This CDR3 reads CASSRTGGGYEQYF. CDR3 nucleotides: TGCGCCAGCAGCCGGACAGGGGGCGGCTACGAGCAGTACTTC.

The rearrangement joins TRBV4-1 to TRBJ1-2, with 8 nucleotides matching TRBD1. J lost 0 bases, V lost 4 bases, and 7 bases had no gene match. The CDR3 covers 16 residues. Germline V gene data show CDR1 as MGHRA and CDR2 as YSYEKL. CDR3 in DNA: TGCGCCAGCAGCCCCCGGACAGGGACCACTAACTATGGCTACACCTTC. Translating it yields CASSPRTGTTNYGYTF.

CDR3 sequence (DNA): TGTGCCAGCAGTACGACTAGCGAGTGGTACAATGAGCAGTTCTTC. The encoded protein is CASSTTSEWYNEQFF. The chain couples TRBV9 to TRBJ2-1, with 8 bases aligning to TRBD2. V was pared by 5 bases and J by 4 bases, with 8 bases of the junction left unmatched. The CDR3 has 15 residues. CDR1 is SGDLS and CDR2 is YYNGEE in the germline V gene.